A single sample is the source of the 6 T cell receptor beta chains below, sequenced in a study of PD-L1 blockade in urothelial cancer. TCRdb's table, derived via immunoSEQ multiplex PCR, lists solely in-frame clones and lacks some. Of fewer than 130,000 clones detected, roughly 84% appear once; the ten largest clones hold 2.4%. The sequencing here drew on PBMCs, taken around atezolizumab (anti-PD-L1) treatment. The source of these receptors is a man in his fifties with urothelial cancer.

In its sample, this clone was seen once. The V call is TRBV2, the J call TRBJ2-7; a weak D match, TRBD1 (5 bases). The V end lost 6 bases, the J end lost 4 bases, and 10 bases lay between the germline ends. Germline values: CDR1 SNHLY, CDR2 FYNNEI. The CDR3 length is 12 residues. In DNA form, the CDR3 reads TGTGCCAGCAGCGAGACAGCATACGAGCAGTACTTC. Encoded protein: CASSETAYEQYF. Full variable domain (rest looked up from reference TRBV2 and TRBJ2-7): EPEVTQTPSHQVTQMGQEVILRCVPISNHLYFYWYRQILGQKVEFLVSFYNNEISEKSEIFDDQFSVERPDGSNFTLKIRSTKLEDSAMYFCASSETAYEQYFGPGTRLTVT.

This rearrangement joins TRBV19 to TRBJ2-5; 9 bases fit TRBD1. V lost 6 bases, J lost 4 bases, and 3 bases stayed unmatched. The CDR3 contains 13 residues. Germline values: CDR1 LNHDA, CDR2 SQIVND (reference sequence). The CDR3 coding sequence is TGTGCCAGTAGGACAGGGGGTCGAGAGACCCAGTACTTC. This translates into CASRTGGRETQYF.

The chain combines TRBV2 with TRBJ2-3, with 10 nucleotides matching TRBD2. Looked up from germline, CDR1 is SNHLY and CDR2 is FYNNEI. There are 15 residues in the CDR3. V dropped 6 bases and J dropped 1; count of bases not matched to a gene: 4. CDR3 amino acids: CASSQGTSGTDTQYF. The CDR3 DNA reads as TGTGCCAGCAGCCAAGGGACTAGCGGCACAGATACGCAGTATTTT.

V gene TRBV7-9 combines with J gene TRBJ1-4; 7 nucleotides line up with TRBD1. The CDR3 is 15 residues long. The V segment lost 1 base and the J segment 7 bases; nucleotides outside the gene matches: 6. Germline V gene sequence: CDR1 SEHNR, CDR2 FQNEAQ (reference sequence). The CDR3: CASSLEGQGGEKLFF. CDR3 coding DNA: TGTGCCAGCAGCTTAGAAGGTCAGGGGGGTGAAAAACTGTTTTTT.

The chain couples TRBV5-3 to TRBJ2-1; TRBD2 matches at 13 bases. TRBV5-3 counts as an open reading frame of uncertain function. Germline trimming cut 4 bases from V and 6 bases from J; bases unmatched to any gene: 1. This CDR3 is built from 14 residues. The CDR3 region is CARSRTSGGNEQFF. CDR3 in DNA: TGTGCCAGAAGCCGGACTAGCGGGGGCAATGAGCAGTTCTTC.

The CDR3 nucleotides are TGTGCTAGTGGCTTCAGCACAGATACGCAGTATTTT. It translates to CASGFSTDTQYF. The V and J genes are TRBV12-5 and TRBJ2-3; D is undetermined. CDR1 is LGHNT and CDR2 is FRNRAP in the germline V gene. With 6 bases removed from V and 0 bases from J, the gap between germline ends came to 4 bases. The CDR3 length is 12 residues.